The present TCR beta chain was sequenced within a study of blood T cell repertoires in COVID-19. As for the study in general: Sites across the United States, Italy and Spain contributed samples from acute and convalescent COVID-19. Sources were T cells, B-cell-depleted T cells, or PBMCs; the material itself was cDNA or gDNA.

Assay used: immunoSEQ multiplex PCR; TCRdb lists only in-frame clones, some missing. The sample has over 150,000 clones, about 88% seen once; the top ten hold 7%. In germline, CDR1 is GTSNPN, CDR2 SVGIG (reference sequence). The CDR3 is made up of 12 amino acids. The germline V and J ends were trimmed by 2 bases and 7 bases, with 11 bases remaining between them. Clinical history reported by participants formed the basis on which cohorts were assigned. Cohort 3 donors counted as recovered after two negative PCRs, clearance, or resolved symptoms. Sequencing was performed on PBMCs or T cells enriched from blood (not recorded which). The sequence was obtained from a woman aged 45-59 years who had recovered from COVID-19. This chain joins TRBV30 and TRBJ2-5; maybe TRBD1 (5 bases). The CDR3 region has the DNA TGTGCCTGGAGTCAGGGTTCGGGGACCCAGTACTTC. This codes for CAWSQGSGTQYF.